Following are 19 T cell receptor beta chains from one sample sequenced in a study of post-analysis software for immune sequencing data. Their specific antigens are unknown. Points from the study as a whole: A few TRBV segments appeared more often in patients than in controls, and TRBV5-6, TRBV5-1 and TRBV20-1 were among these.

Built from TCR beta cDNA, the libraries had unique molecular identifiers in them. MiXCR was run by TCRdb on the PCR reads, yielding one entry per CDR3 protein. The sample includes around 400,000 distinct CDR3 sequences, approximately 39% of them seen just once. Source material: blood. Receptors were obtained from a girl aged 2-10 years with multiple sclerosis.

The rearrangement links TRBV6-2 or TRBV6-3 to TRBJ2-1; no clear D gene. V lost 5 bases and J 1 base, leaving 15 bases between the germline ends. This CDR3 region has 16 residues. Germline loops: CDR1 MNHEY, CDR2 SVGEGT. In DNA form, the CDR3 reads TGTGCCAGCAGTCCAAGCGAGCTCCTATCCTACAATGAGCAGTTCTTC. Its protein product is CASSPSELLSYNEQFF.

The chain couples TRBV7-4 to TRBJ1-1; TRBD1 matches at 7 bases. The germline V gene has CDR1 SGHVT and CDR2 SQSDAQ. V lost 7 bases and J lost 1; bases outside the gene matches: 9. The CDR3 is made up of 15 amino acids. The DNA for the CDR3 is TGTGCCAGCATCATAAAGACAGGGTGGAACACTGAAGCTTTCTTT. Translating gives CASIIKTGWNTEAFF.

This chain links TRBV28 with TRBJ2-7; D ambiguous. V lost 5 bases to trimming and J lost 3 bases, with 2 bases between them. The CDR3 covers 10 residues. Looked up from germline, CDR1 is MDHEN and CDR2 is SYDVKM. CDR3 sequence: CASSNYEQYF. The CDR3 DNA reads TGTGCCAGCAGTAACTACGAGCAGTACTTC.

The chain links TRBV9 to TRBJ2-7; 8 bases match TRBD2. CDR3 length: 17 amino acids. The V and J ends lost 0 bases and 0 bases, in that order; junction bases with no gene match: 8. Germline-derived CDR1 and CDR2 are SGDLS and YYNGEE. The CDR3 loop is CASSVADVGRASYEQYF. CDR3 nucleotide sequence: TGTGCCAGCAGCGTAGCTGATGTCGGGAGGGCCTCCTACGAGCAGTACTTC.

The CDR3 nucleotides are TGTGCCAGCAGCTTGGTGGGGGTTGGAGATACGCAGTATTTT. It encodes CASSLVGVGDTQYF. The J gene is TRBJ2-3, the V gene TRBV5-5, with D perhaps matching TRBD1 or TRBD2 (5 bases each). CDR3 size: 14 residues. Trimming took 0 bases from V and 5 from J, leaving 10 bases between them. Germline CDR1 reads SGHKS; CDR2 reads YYEKEE (reference sequence).

V is TRBV12-3 or TRBV12-4 and J is TRBJ2-6; D not resolved. V dropped 7 bases and J dropped 8 bases, with 15 bases sitting between them. This CDR3 contains 14 residues. As DNA, the CDR3 is TGTGCCAGCACCTACGGGCAGCCTTCCAACGTCCTGACTTTC. Protein sequence: CASTYGQPSNVLTF.

The J gene is TRBJ1-2, the V gene TRBV14, with a possible D match to TRBD1 (5 bases). This CDR3 is built from 14 residues. Trimming cost V 2 bases and J 8 bases, with 15 bases left between them. Germline CDR1 and CDR2: SGHDN and FVKESK. CDR3 amino acids: CASSQRPSRGGYTF. The CDR3 bases are TGTGCCAGCAGCCAAAGGCCCTCTCGGGGCGGCTACACCTTC.

V is TRBV29-1 and J is TRBJ2-5; D gene unclear. Trimming cost V 2 bases and J 1 base, with 11 bases left between them. This CDR3 region has 14 residues. Germline values: CDR1 SQVTM, CDR2 ANQGSEA. The CDR3 sequence: CSVESSGGQETQYF. The DNA of the CDR3 is TGCAGCGTTGAAAGTTCGGGCGGCCAAGAGACCCAGTACTTC.

A note on this clonotype: A much larger clone lies one base from this, so it may be a read error. J is TRBJ2-1 and V is TRBV13; 9 bases agree with TRBD1. J gave up 4 bases and V 5 bases, and 3 bases lay outside the gene matches. The CDR3 contains 14 residues. Germline V lookup: CDR1 PRHDT, CDR2 FYEKMQ (reference sequence). CDR3 DNA: TGTGCCAGCAGCCACGGGACAGGGTACAATGAGCAGTTCTTC. This encodes CASSHGTGYNEQFF.

The chain combines TRBV7-9 with TRBJ2-4; D not certain. Per the germline V gene, CDR1 is SEHNR and CDR2 is FQNEAQ (reference sequence). The CDR3 loop spans 16 amino acids. The ends were cut back, 5 bases at V and 0 bases at J, with 14 bases in the middle. The CDR3 region has the DNA TGTGCCAGCAGCCATCAGAGTAGCCTAGCCAAAAACATTCAGTACTTC. Its translation: CASSHQSSLAKNIQYF.

This chain links TRBV9 with TRBJ2-1, with 10 bases fitting TRBD2. The length of the CDR3 is 14 residues. The germline gives CDR1 SGDLS, CDR2 YYNGEE. J lost 5 bases, V lost 2 bases, and 1 base had no gene match. The DNA of the CDR3 is TGTGCCAGCAGCGTCACTAGCGGGAACAATGAGCAGTTCTTC. Its protein product is CASSVTSGNNEQFF.

The V call is TRBV7-9, the J call TRBJ1-1, with D hard to call. Trimming cost V 1 base and J 1 base, with 7 bases left between them. This CDR3 has 14 amino acids. Germline V gives CDR1 SEHNR, CDR2 FQNEAQ (reference sequence). As DNA, the CDR3 is TGTGCCAGCAGCTTAGGGGAGACGAACACTGAAGCTTTCTTT. Protein sequence: CASSLGETNTEAFF.

This clonotype was picked up a small number of times. The rearrangement joins TRBV7-3 to TRBJ2-7, with TRBD2 as a possible D gene (5 bases). Looked up from germline, CDR1 is SGHTA and CDR2 is FQGTGA. The CDR3 spans 14 residues. V gave up 5 bases and J gave up 1 base, with 12 bases separating them. The CDR3 coding sequence is TGTGCCAGCAGCCCGCAGAGGGAATCCTACGAGCAGTACTTC. It encodes CASSPQRESYEQYF.

This clonotype was seen more than once but under ten times. The junction and the germline gene differ at one end; a read error may be behind it. The chain carries TRBV20-1 and TRBJ1-5, with no clear D. Germline loops: CDR1 DFQATT, CDR2 SNEGSKA (reference sequence). The CDR3 runs to 15 residues. The DNA for the CDR3 is TGCAGTGCTAGTATTAGATTAAATAGCAACCAGCCCCAGCATTTT. The encoded protein is CSASIRLNSNQPQHF.

In DNA form, the CDR3 reads TGCAGTGCTAGAGATCCCAGGGTTACTTCACCCCTCCACTTT. This translates into CSARDPRVTSPLHF. The V and J genes are TRBV20-1 and TRBJ1-6; a possible D gene is TRBD1 (5 bases). V lost 0 bases to trimming and J lost 9 bases, with 12 bases between them. This CDR3 has 14 amino acids. Looked up from germline, CDR1 is DFQATT and CDR2 is SNEGSKA (reference sequence).

The gene calls are TRBV9 and TRBJ2-6; no firm D call. Germline assignment: CDR1 SGDLS and CDR2 YYNGEE. The ends were cut back, 6 bases at V and 0 bases at J, with 16 bases in the middle. CDR3 length: 17 residues. CDR3 in DNA: TGTGCCAGCACCGATGATATGACTGCCTCTGGGGCCAACGTCCTGACTTTC. It encodes CASTDDMTASGANVLTF.

This clonotype appeared a few times. This chain connects TRBV12-3 or TRBV12-4 to TRBJ2-3; a possible D gene is TRBD2 (5 bases). Trimming removed 2 bases at V and 2 bases at J, with 11 bases between. This CDR3 has 15 amino acids. This CDR3 reads CASSLSLAPTDTQYF. CDR3 sequence (DNA): TGTGCCAGCAGTTTAAGTCTAGCCCCCACAGATACGCAGTATTTT.

This clonotype was found once. This chain uses TRBV4-2 with TRBJ1-2; D gene unclear. Germline CDR1 is LGHNA and CDR2 is YNFKEQ. This CDR3 comprises 13 residues. Trimming removed 0 bases at V and 6 bases at J, with 8 bases between. The CDR3 sequence is CASSQELFDGYTF. The CDR3 DNA is TGTGCCAGCAGCCAAGAGTTGTTCGATGGCTACACCTTC.

The chain couples TRBV20-1 to TRBJ1-2; no firm D call. The CDR3 sequence is 11 residues long. Trimming took off 5 bases at V and 2 bases at J, with 6 bases between the two ends. Germline loops: CDR1 DFQATT, CDR2 SNEGSKA (reference sequence). CDR3 loop: CSAPENYGYTF. CDR3 DNA sequence: TGCAGTGCTCCGGAGAACTATGGCTACACCTTC.